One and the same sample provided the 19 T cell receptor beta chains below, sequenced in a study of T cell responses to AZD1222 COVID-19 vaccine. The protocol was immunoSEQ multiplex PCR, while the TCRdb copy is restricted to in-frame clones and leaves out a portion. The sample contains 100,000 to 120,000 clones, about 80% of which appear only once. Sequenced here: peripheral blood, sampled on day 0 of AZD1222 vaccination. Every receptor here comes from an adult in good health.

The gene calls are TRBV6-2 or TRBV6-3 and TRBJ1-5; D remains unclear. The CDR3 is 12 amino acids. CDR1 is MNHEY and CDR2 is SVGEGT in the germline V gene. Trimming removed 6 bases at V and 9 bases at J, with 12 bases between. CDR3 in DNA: TGTGCCAGCAGCCAAGGGAACAGGCCCCAGCATTTT. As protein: CASSQGNRPQHF.

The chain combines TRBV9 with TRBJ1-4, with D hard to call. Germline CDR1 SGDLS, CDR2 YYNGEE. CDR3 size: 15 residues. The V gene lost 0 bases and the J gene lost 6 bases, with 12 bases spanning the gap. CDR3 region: CASSVAAARDEKLFF. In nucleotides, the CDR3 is TGTGCCAGCAGCGTAGCAGCGGCAAGGGATGAAAAACTGTTTTTT.

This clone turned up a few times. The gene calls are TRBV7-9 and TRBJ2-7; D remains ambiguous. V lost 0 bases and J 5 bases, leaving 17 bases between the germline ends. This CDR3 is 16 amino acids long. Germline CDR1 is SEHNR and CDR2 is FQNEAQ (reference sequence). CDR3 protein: CASSLAVGPRPHEQYF. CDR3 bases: TGTGCCAGCAGCTTAGCGGTCGGGCCCCGTCCCCACGAGCAGTACTTC. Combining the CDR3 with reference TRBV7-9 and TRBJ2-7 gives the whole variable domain DTGVSQNPRHKITKRGQNVTFRCDPISEHNRLYWYRQTLGQGPEFLTYFQNEAQLEKSRLLSDRFSAERPKGSFSTLEIQRTEQGDSAMYLCASSLAVGPRPHEQYFGPGTRLTVT.

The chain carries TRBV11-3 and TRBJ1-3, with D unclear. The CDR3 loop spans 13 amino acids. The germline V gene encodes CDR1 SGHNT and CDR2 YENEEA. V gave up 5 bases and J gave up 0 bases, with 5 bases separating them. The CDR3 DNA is TGTGCCAGCAGCCCGAACTCTGGAAACACCATATATTTT. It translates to CASSPNSGNTIYF.

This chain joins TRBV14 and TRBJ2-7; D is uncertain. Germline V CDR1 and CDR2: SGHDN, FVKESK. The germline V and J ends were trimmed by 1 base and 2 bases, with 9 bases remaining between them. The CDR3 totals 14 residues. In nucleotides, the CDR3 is TGTGCCAGCAGCCAAGGTCGGGCTGCCTACGAGCAGTACTTC. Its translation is CASSQGRAAYEQYF.

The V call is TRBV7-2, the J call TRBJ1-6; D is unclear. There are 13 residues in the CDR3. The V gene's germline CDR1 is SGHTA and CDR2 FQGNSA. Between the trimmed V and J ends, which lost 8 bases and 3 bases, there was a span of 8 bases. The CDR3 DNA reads TGTGCCAGCCATCCCGACTATAATTCACCCCTCCACTTT. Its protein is CASHPDYNSPLHF.

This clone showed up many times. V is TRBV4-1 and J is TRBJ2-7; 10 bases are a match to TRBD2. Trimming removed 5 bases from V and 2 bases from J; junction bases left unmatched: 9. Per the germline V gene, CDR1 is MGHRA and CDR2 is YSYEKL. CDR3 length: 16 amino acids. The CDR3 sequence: CASSALLAGETYEQYF. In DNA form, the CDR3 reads TGCGCCAGCAGCGCTCTCCTAGCGGGGGAAACCTACGAGCAGTACTTC.

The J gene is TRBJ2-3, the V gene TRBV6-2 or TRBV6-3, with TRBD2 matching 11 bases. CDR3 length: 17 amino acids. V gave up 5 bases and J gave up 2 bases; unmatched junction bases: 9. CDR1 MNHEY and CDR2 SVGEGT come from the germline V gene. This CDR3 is CASSPLVGLAVTDTQYF. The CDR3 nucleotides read TGTGCCAGCAGTCCATTGGTGGGACTAGCGGTCACAGATACGCAGTATTTT.

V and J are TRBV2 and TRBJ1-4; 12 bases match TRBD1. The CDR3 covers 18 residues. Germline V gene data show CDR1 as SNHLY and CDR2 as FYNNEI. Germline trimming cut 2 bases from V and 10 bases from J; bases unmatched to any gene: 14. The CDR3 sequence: CASSESGNEGQGAGKLFF. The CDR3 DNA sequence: TGTGCCAGCAGTGAAAGTGGGAATGAGGGACAGGGGGCAGGAAAACTGTTTTTT.

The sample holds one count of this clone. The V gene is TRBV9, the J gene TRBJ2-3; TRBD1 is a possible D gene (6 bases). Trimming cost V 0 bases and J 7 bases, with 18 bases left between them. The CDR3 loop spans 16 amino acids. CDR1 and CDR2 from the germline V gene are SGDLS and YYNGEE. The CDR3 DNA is TGTGCCAGCAGCGTAGGAGGGGGTACCGTAACCAATACGCAGTATTTT. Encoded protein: CASSVGGGTVTNTQYF. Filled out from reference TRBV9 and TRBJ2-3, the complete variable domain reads DSGVTQTPKHLITATGQRVTLRCSPRSGDLSVYWYQQSLDQGLQFLIQYYNGEERAKGNILERFSAQQFPDLHSELNLSSLELGDSALYFCASSVGGGTVTNTQYFGPGTRLTVL.

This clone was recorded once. The CDR3 here is CASSQVATGPTDTQYF. The CDR3 DNA follows: TGCGCCAGCAGCCAAGTCGCCACAGGACCCACAGATACGCAGTATTTT. This chain joins TRBV4-1 and TRBJ2-3; possible D gene TRBD1, 5 bases. The CDR3 length is 16 residues. Germline V gives CDR1 MGHRA, CDR2 YSYEKL. Trimming shortened V by 1 base and J by 2 bases, and 13 bases separated the two germline ends.

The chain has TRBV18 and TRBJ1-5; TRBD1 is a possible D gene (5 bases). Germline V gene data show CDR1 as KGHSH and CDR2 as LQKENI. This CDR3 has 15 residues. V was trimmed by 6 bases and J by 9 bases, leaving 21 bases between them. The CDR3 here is CASSREAQGLGPQHF. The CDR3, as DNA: TGTGCCAGCTCCCGGGAAGCCCAGGGTTTAGGGCCCCAGCATTTT.

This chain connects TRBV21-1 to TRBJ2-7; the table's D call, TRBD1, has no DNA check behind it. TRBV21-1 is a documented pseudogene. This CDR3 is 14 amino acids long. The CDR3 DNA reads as TGTGCCAGCAGCAAAGGCAGGGAATCCCACGAGCAGTACTTC. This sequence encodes CASSKGRESHEQYF.

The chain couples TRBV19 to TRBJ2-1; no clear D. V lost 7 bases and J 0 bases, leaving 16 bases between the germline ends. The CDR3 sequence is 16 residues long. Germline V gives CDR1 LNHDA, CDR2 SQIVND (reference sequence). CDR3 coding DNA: TGTGCCAGTACTGCCGACCACTTCAGCTCCTACAATGAGCAGTTCTTC. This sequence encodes CASTADHFSSYNEQFF.

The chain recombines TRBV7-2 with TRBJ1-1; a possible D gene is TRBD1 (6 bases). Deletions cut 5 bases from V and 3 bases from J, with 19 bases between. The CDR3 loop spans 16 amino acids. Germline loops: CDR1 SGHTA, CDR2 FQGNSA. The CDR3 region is CASSHGTTLGYTEAFF. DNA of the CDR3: TGTGCCAGCAGCCACGGGACAACCCTCGGGTACACTGAAGCTTTCTTT.

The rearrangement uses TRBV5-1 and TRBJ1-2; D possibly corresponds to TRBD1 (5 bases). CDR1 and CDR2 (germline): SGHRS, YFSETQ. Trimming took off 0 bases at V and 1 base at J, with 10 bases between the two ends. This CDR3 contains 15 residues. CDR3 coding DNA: TGCGCCAGCAGCTTGGCGGGACGGAGTAACTATGGCTACACCTTC. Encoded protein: CASSLAGRSNYGYTF.

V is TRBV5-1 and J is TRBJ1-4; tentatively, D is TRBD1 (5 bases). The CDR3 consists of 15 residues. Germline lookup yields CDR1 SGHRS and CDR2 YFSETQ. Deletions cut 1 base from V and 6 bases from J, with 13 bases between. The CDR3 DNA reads TGCGCCAGCAGCTTGAGGGGAGGAGAGGATGAAAAACTGTTTTTT. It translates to CASSLRGGEDEKLFF.

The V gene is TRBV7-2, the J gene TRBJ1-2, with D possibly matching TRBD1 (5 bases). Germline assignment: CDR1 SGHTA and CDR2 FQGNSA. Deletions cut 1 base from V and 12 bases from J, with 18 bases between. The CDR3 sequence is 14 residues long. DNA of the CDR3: TGTGCCAGCAGCTTAGTTAGTTGGGGCCGGACGGACACCTTC. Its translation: CASSLVSWGRTDTF.

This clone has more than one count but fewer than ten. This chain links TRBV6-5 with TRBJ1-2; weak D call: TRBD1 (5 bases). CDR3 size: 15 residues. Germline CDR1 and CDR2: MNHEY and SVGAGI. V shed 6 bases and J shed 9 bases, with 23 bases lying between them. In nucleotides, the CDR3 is TGTGCCAGCAGGGGGGTCCGGGACCCGACCACACGCTACACCTTC. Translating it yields CASRGVRDPTTRYTF.